The source of this T cell receptor (beta chain) is a study of regulatory T cells in long-lasting Graves disease. The CDR3 runs 15 residues. The germline gives CDR1 KGHDR, CDR2 SFDVKD. V lost 0 bases, J lost 1 base, and 1 base stayed unmatched. The time point: persistent/refractory GD, antithyroid drugs over 5 years with positive TRAb. Extracted PBMC RNA gave rise to the TCR library. As concerns this clonotype: Likely a read error: the CDR3 ends without its conserved phenylalanine or tryptophan.

Researchers made TCR beta libraries by using iRepertoire HTBI primers and running Arm-PCR on CDR3 regions. TCRdb re-called the multiplex PCR reads through MiXCR, storing one row per CDR3 protein. Of some 430,000 distinct CDR3 sequences listed, roughly 21% were seen once; the top ten hold roughly 7%. The sequencing used peripheral blood mononuclear cells (PBMCs), collected when the disease was refractory, from a patient treated with antithyroid drugs. The receptor was derived from a female donor with Graves disease. V gene TRBV24-1 combines with J gene TRBJ1-1; TRBD1 agrees at 7 bases. In DNA form, the CDR3 reads TGTGCCACCAGTGATTTGGGGACAGAGAACACTGAAGCTTTCCTT. Protein sequence: CATSDLGTENTEAFL.